The rows below give T cell receptor beta chains drawn from one sample of a study of OX40 agonist ivuxolimab in advanced cancers. The table came from immunoSEQ multiplex PCR; TCRdb's copy has only in-frame clones and leaves some out. This table has fewer than 100,000 clones, about 89% appearing once. The material sequenced was CD4+ or CD8+ T cells sorted from blood, taken in a trial of the OX40 agonist ivuxolimab. These receptors were obtained from an adult with an advanced solid tumor such as melanoma, head and neck, liver or kidney cancer. CDR3s include the opening cysteine and the closing phenylalanine or tryptophan. Fields, in order: V gene, J gene, CDR3 protein.

v_call: TRBV5-6
j_call: TRBJ2-5
cdr3_aa: CASSGTGFSEETQYF

v_call: TRBV10-3
j_call: TRBJ1-1
cdr3_aa: CAITPTGGSTEAFF

v_call: TRBV7-9
j_call: TRBJ1-1
cdr3_aa: CASQRQGSEAFF

v_call: TRBV4-1
j_call: TRBJ1-1
cdr3_aa: CASSDGQGRSGTEAFF

v_call: TRBV10-1
j_call: TRBJ2-1
cdr3_aa: CASSESMRGDSYNEQFF

v_call: TRBV27
j_call: TRBJ2-7
cdr3_aa: CASSFKGYEQYF

v_call: TRBV7-3
j_call: TRBJ2-1
cdr3_aa: CASGFGNLGNEQFF

v_call: TRBV5-1
j_call: TRBJ2-3
cdr3_aa: CASSRQGEDTQYF

v_call: TRBV7-2
j_call: TRBJ2-7
cdr3_aa: CASSRTSGTYEQYF

v_call: TRBV7-9
j_call: TRBJ1-3
cdr3_aa: CASSRDRAGNTIYF

v_call: TRBV11-1
j_call: TRBJ2-7
cdr3_aa: CASSLGGGLSYEQYF

v_call: TRBV7-3
j_call: TRBJ2-7
cdr3_aa: CASSLTWGLSTYEQYF

v_call: TRBV7-3
j_call: TRBJ2-3
cdr3_aa: CASSRLAGEVDTQYF

v_call: TRBV7-6
j_call: TRBJ1-1
cdr3_aa: CASSFGNRRGNTEAFF

v_call: TRBV11-2
j_call: TRBJ2-7
cdr3_aa: CASSLETSVYEQYF

v_call: TRBV7-3
j_call: TRBJ2-5
cdr3_aa: CASSPSGHQDGTQYF

v_call: TRBV10-3
j_call: TRBJ2-5
cdr3_aa: CAISRGSGETQYF

v_call: TRBV5-6
j_call: TRBJ2-1
cdr3_aa: CASSSLGLYNEQFF

v_call: TRBV5-1
j_call: TRBJ2-5
cdr3_aa: CASSTTQGETQYF

v_call: TRBV2
j_call: TRBJ2-7
cdr3_aa: CASSASGSGRDYEQYF

v_call: TRBV10-3
j_call: TRBJ2-1
cdr3_aa: CATAGLADGNEQFF

v_call: TRBV4-2
j_call: TRBJ2-2
cdr3_aa: CASSQGESFLSGELFF

v_call: TRBV28
j_call: TRBJ1-1
cdr3_aa: CASSSWTVEAFF

v_call: TRBV11-3
j_call: TRBJ2-3
cdr3_aa: CASSLEGSTDTQYF

v_call: TRBV28
j_call: TRBJ2-3
cdr3_aa: CASSSRTSGSQDTQYF

v_call: TRBV11-2
j_call: TRBJ1-5
cdr3_aa: CASSLGTGGGNQPQHF

v_call: TRBV6-5
j_call: TRBJ2-1
cdr3_aa: CASRPRGSYNEQFF

v_call: TRBV5-6
j_call: TRBJ2-1
cdr3_aa: CASSFRGLAGKYEQFF

v_call: TRBV6-4
j_call: TRBJ1-6
cdr3_aa: CASGLDSHNSPLHF

v_call: TRBV11-2
j_call: TRBJ2-2
cdr3_aa: CASSLGRVAGELFF

v_call: TRBV12-5
j_call: TRBJ2-1
cdr3_aa: CASAPSGGGNEQFF

v_call: TRBV28
j_call: TRBJ1-2
cdr3_aa: CASSLGPGQGPYYGYTF

v_call: TRBV28
j_call: TRBJ1-5
cdr3_aa: CASSWYNLRGNQPQHF

v_call: TRBV11-1
j_call: TRBJ2-5
cdr3_aa: CASSPRVNPETQYF

v_call: TRBV28
j_call: TRBJ2-1
cdr3_aa: CASTSRGISYNEQFF

v_call: TRBV18
j_call: TRBJ2-1
cdr3_aa: CASSPTGLAGENEQFF

v_call: TRBV19
j_call: TRBJ2-2
cdr3_aa: CASSMVRGWTGELFF

v_call: TRBV21-1
j_call: TRBJ2-5
cdr3_aa: CASWVVMTSGRIMGETQYF

v_call: TRBV7-9
j_call: TRBJ1-6
cdr3_aa: CASSPSLAGNSPLHF

v_call: TRBV7-2
j_call: TRBJ1-5
cdr3_aa: CASSLDGDSGNRPQHF

v_call: TRBV7-8
j_call: TRBJ2-1
cdr3_aa: CASSLAFGEKQFF

v_call: TRBV11-2
j_call: TRBJ2-3
cdr3_aa: CASSLEQGTQYF

v_call: TRBV30
j_call: TRBJ2-7
cdr3_aa: CAWSEINEQYF

v_call: TRBV4-3
j_call: TRBJ2-1
cdr3_aa: CASSQDFGNEQFF

v_call: TRBV7-2
j_call: TRBJ1-4
cdr3_aa: CASSPQGATNEKLFF

v_call: TRBV5-1
j_call: TRBJ2-2
cdr3_aa: CASSSRTTLGELFF

v_call: TRBV19
j_call: TRBJ1-2
cdr3_aa: CASSFGQGADGYTF

v_call: TRBV30
j_call: TRBJ1-1
cdr3_aa: CAWSVQVNTEAFF

v_call: TRBV5-1
j_call: TRBJ2-5
cdr3_aa: CASSLTGGSRQETQYF

v_call: TRBV9
j_call: TRBJ1-1
cdr3_aa: CASSLGHTEAFF

v_call: TRBV2
j_call: TRBJ2-1
cdr3_aa: CATQDRTYNEQFF

v_call: TRBV27
j_call: TRBJ1-5
cdr3_aa: CASRSSGASNQPQHF

v_call: TRBV9
j_call: TRBJ2-7
cdr3_aa: CASSAANRAYEQYF

v_call: TRBV7-2
j_call: TRBJ2-1
cdr3_aa: CASSLEGTTFGHEQFF

v_call: TRBV29-1
j_call: TRBJ1-1
cdr3_aa: CSGGLGNTEAFF

v_call: TRBV27
j_call: TRBJ2-7
cdr3_aa: CASSYQAGGTYEQYF